These 6 T cell receptor beta chains came from one sample sequenced in a study of blood T cell repertoires in COVID-19. Profiling relied on immunoSEQ multiplex PCR, and the TCRdb table lists in-frame clones only, not all of them. This sample has around 220,000 clones, with about nine tenths found just once. Sequencing was done on a sample of peripheral blood. The receptors stem from a man aged 45 to 65 with acute or convalescent COVID-19.

The chain joins TRBV27 to TRBJ2-5, with 8 bases aligning to TRBD1. Germline-derived CDR1 and CDR2 are MNHEY and SMNVEV (reference sequence). The CDR3 length is 13 residues. J lost 5 bases, V lost 6 bases, and 5 bases had no gene match. The CDR3: CASRRTGGETQYF. DNA of the CDR3: TGTGCCAGCAGGCGAACAGGGGGGGAGACCCAGTACTTC.

The chain recombines TRBV9 with TRBJ2-1; 9 bases match TRBD2. With V trimmed by 1 base and J by 7 bases, 6 bases remained unmatched. The germline CDR1 and CDR2 sequences are SGDLS and YYNGEE. CDR3 size: 15 residues. The CDR3 bases are TGTGCCAGCAGCGTAAGGTCGAGCGGGGGGAATGAGCAGTTCTTC. Translation gives CASSVRSSGGNEQFF.

This clone was counted between two and nine times. The V call is TRBV7-8, the J call TRBJ1-1, with D possibly being TRBD1 (6 bases). The length of the CDR3 is 13 residues. Germline CDR1 is SGHVS and CDR2 is FQNEAQ. Trimming took off 3 bases at V and 8 bases at J, with 13 bases between the two ends. The CDR3 DNA reads TGTGCCAGCAGCTTCCTGATTCAGGGGGAAGCTTTCTTT. Its protein product is CASSFLIQGEAFF.

In DNA, the CDR3 is TGCGCCAGCAGCTTGCTTGCAGGGGCCGAGTTTTCCAATGAGCAGTTCTTC. Translation gives CASSLLAGAEFSNEQFF. The chain couples TRBV5-1 to TRBJ2-1, with D maybe TRBD1 (6 bases). Trimming pared 1 base from V and 6 bases from J, leaving 20 bases between. Germline CDR1 and CDR2: SGHRS and YFSETQ. CDR3 length equals 17 residues.

The chain joins TRBV5-1 to TRBJ1-6; D uncertain. CDR1 is SGHRS and CDR2 is YFSETQ in the germline V gene. This CDR3 has 18 amino acids. Trimming took off 0 bases at V and 0 bases at J, with 13 bases between the two ends. The CDR3 bases are TGCGCCAGCAGCTTGGGGGCAAGACAAAGCTCCTATAATTCACCCCTCCACTTT. Its protein is CASSLGARQSSYNSPLHF.

The V and J genes are TRBV5-5 and TRBJ1-5, with D unresolved. Per germline, CDR1 SGHKS and CDR2 YYEKEE (reference sequence). The CDR3 is 14 residues long. The V end was cut by 4 bases, the J end by 0 bases, with 8 bases between. The CDR3 protein is CASSVSGSNQPQHF. The CDR3 bases are TGTGCCAGCAGCGTTTCGGGTAGCAATCAGCCCCAGCATTTT.